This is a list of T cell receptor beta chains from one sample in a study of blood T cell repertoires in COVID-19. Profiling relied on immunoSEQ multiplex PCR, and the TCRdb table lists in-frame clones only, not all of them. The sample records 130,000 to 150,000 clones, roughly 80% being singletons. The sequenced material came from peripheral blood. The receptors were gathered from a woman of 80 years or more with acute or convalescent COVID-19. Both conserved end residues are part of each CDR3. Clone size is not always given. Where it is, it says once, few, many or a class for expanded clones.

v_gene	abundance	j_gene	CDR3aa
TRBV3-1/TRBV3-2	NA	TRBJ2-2	CASMRPNTGELFF
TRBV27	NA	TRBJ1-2	CASSFTSSYGYTF
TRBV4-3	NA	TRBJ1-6	CASSQDGRIQNSPLHF
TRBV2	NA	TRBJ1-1	CASSTGQGKNTEAFF
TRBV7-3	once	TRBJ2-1	CASSLGTDNEQFF
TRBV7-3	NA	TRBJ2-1	CASSPWTGVNNEQFF
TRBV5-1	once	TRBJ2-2	CASSRVGPGELFF
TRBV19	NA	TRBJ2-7	CASSIRLGQSSYEQYF
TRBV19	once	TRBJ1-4	CASSQQSEKLFF
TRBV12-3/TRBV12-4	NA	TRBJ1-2	CASSWGTGIRYTF
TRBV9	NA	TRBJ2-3	CASSAPGLAGGPTDTQYF
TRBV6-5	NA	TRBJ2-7	CASKSSRTGRDEQYF
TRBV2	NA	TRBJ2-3	CASKDGDTDTQYF
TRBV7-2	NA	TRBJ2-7	CASSLAGRIGEQYF
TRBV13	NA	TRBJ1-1	CASSLEGRGNTEAFF
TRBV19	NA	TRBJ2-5	CASSRTGGETQYF
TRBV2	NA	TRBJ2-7	CASSEISRGLYEQYF
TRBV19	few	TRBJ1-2	CASMGRDLQRGYTF
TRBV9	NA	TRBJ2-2	CASSTSPGDGELFF
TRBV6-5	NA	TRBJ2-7	CASGTRGEYF
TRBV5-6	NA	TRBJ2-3	CASSTGLAGGRLGTQYF
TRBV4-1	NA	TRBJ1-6	CASSQVRGGAYNSPLHF
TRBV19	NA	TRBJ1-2	CASRTGERNGYTF
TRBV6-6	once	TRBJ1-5	CASTRADQPQHF
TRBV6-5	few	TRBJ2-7	CASSYSGQNYEQYF
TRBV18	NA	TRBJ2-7	CASSPWDRVRLEQYF
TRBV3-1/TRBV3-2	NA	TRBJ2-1	CASRQRGESNEQFF
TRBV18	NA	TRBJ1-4	CASSPPTDEKLFF